This T cell receptor (beta chain) was obtained from a study of T cells in Graves' hyperthyroidism and ophthalmopathy. Of note for this clonotype: Its antigen is currently unknown.

From RNA transcripts, TCR beta CDR3 regions were amplified. The TCR CDR3 was amplified in a first-round RT-PCR using the HTBI primer set. TCRdb redid the calling of the multiplex PCR reads with MiXCR, one entry per CDR3 protein. The table shows a few hundred thousand distinct CDR3 sequences, with roughly a sixth occurring only once. The CDR3 is made up of 11 amino acids. Trimming pared 5 bases from V and 8 bases from J, leaving 9 bases between. Germline V gives CDR1 KGHSH, CDR2 LQKENI. Orbital computed tomography and thyroid ultrasound, together with serum TRAb and thyroxine and clinical symptoms, were used for diagnoses. Using around 10 ml of fresh peripheral blood, PBMCs were prepared. Study findings and constraints: Ophthalmopathy could be told apart from stable hyperthyroidism with a 13 V-J model. Peripheral blood also featured most of the thyroid clonotypes expanded above 0.001.

The sequenced material came from blood. The genes are TRBV18 and TRBJ1-2; tentative D call: TRBD1 (6 bases). The receptor was isolated from a woman aged 18-29 years with Graves' ophthalmopathy. The CDR3, as DNA: TGTGCCAGCTCAAACGGACAGGGCTACACCTTC. Translating gives CASSNGQGYTF.